The 31 T cell receptor beta chains below come from one sample, sequenced in a study of spatial heterogeneity in lung cancer. The study's findings and limits: For expanded intratumoral alpha and beta TCRs, counts tracked tumor mutation counts.

What these receptors recognize is not known. Specified time point: sample taken at primary tumor resection. MiXCR, applied by TCRdb to the 5' RACE reads, yields one record per CDR3 protein. The sample includes 5,200 or so distinct CDR3 sequences, 7.8% of them seen just once. The source was lung tumor tissue, collected at surgery. All receptors come from a female donor with early-stage non-small cell lung cancer.

This clonotype turned up a few times. The genes are TRBV20-1 and TRBJ2-3; 8 nucleotides agree with TRBD2. The germline V gene has CDR1 DFQATT and CDR2 SNEGSKA (reference sequence). The CDR3 is 15 residues long. The junction had 10 bases not matched to a gene; V was cut back by 2 bases and J by 6 bases. This chain's CDR3 is CSARPLGLARDTQYF. The CDR3 region has the DNA TGCAGTGCTAGACCCCTCGGACTAGCTAGGGATACGCAGTATTTT.

This clonotype has a count of ten or more. The chain links TRBV12-3 or TRBV12-4 to TRBJ1-1, with D possibly being TRBD1 (5 bases). The CDR3 runs to 13 residues. Trimming took 7 bases from V and 9 from J, leaving 18 bases between them. The CDR3 DNA reads as TGTGCCAGCATCAAAGAAGGACAAAAAAAAGCTTTCTTT. Encoded protein: CASIKEGQKKAFF.

The chain employs TRBV20-1 and TRBJ1-2; D may be TRBD1 (5 bases). Germline CDR1 is DFQATT and CDR2 is SNEGSKA (reference sequence). Trimming left V 3 bases short and J 0 bases short, with 14 bases between. This CDR3 is built from 15 residues. CDR3 sequence (DNA): TGCAGTGCTAGCGAGGGAACAGGTTCTAACTATGGCTACACCTTC. It codes for CSASEGTGSNYGYTF.

The J gene is TRBJ2-1, the V gene TRBV7-3; TRBD2 aligns across 8 bases. The CDR3 extends over 15 amino acids. In germline, CDR1 is SGHTA, CDR2 FQGTGA. V dropped 5 bases and J dropped 1; count of bases not matched to a gene: 4. The CDR3 DNA sequence: TGTGCCAGCAGCGAAGGACTAGCATCCTACAATGAGCAGTTCTTC. This sequence encodes CASSEGLASYNEQFF.

In its sample, this clonotype is medium-sized (0.01 to 0.1%). The chain joins TRBV25-1 to TRBJ1-1; no definite D call. V lost 5 bases and J lost 1, with 5 bases in between. Germline V gene lookup returns CDR1 MGHDK and CDR2 SYGVNS. This CDR3 has 12 amino acids. The CDR3 nucleotides are TGTGCCAGCAGTTATGCGAACACTGAAGCTTTCTTT. Amino acid sequence: CASSYANTEAFF.

This clonotype is medium-sized (0.01 to 0.1%). V gene TRBV7-3 combines with J gene TRBJ1-1; D might be TRBD1 (5 bases). The V gene's germline CDR1 is SGHTA and CDR2 FQGTGA. Between the trimmed V and J ends, which lost 9 bases and 7 bases, there was a span of 18 bases. The CDR3 is made up of 13 amino acids. The CDR3 protein is CASAPKLGGEAFF. CDR3 nucleotide sequence: TGTGCCAGTGCTCCAAAGCTCGGGGGTGAAGCTTTCTTT.

The chain uses TRBV10-2 and TRBJ1-2; the match to TRBD1 covers 7 bases. Germline CDR1 reads WSHSY; CDR2 reads SAAADI. CDR3 length: 16 residues. The junction had 11 bases not matched to a gene; V was cut back by 4 bases and J by 3 bases. CDR3 sequence reads: CASSGPRQGLHYGYTF. The DNA of the CDR3 is TGCGCCAGCAGTGGCCCTCGACAGGGTTTACACTATGGCTACACCTTC.

This clonotype appeared many times. This chain connects TRBV20-1 to TRBJ1-1; D is undetermined. This CDR3 contains 13 residues. Between the trimmed V and J ends, which lost 3 bases and 0 bases, there was a span of 8 bases. Germline V gives CDR1 DFQATT, CDR2 SNEGSKA (reference sequence). The CDR3 protein is CSASGRVNTEAFF. CDR3 coding DNA: TGCAGTGCTAGCGGTCGGGTGAACACTGAAGCTTTCTTT.

This clonotype is medium-sized. This sequence joins TRBV12-3 or TRBV12-4 and TRBJ1-3; D possibly corresponds to TRBD1 (5 bases). This CDR3 has 16 residues. Trimming left V 1 base short and J 2 bases short, with 12 bases between. This chain's CDR3 is CASSLGVWGAGNTIYF. The CDR3 coding sequence is TGTGCCAGCAGTTTAGGGGTCTGGGGGGCTGGAAACACCATATATTTT.

Many counts were recorded for this clonotype. V gene TRBV20-1 combines with J gene TRBJ2-1, with a tentative D call TRBD2 (6 bases). Germline lookup yields CDR1 DFQATT and CDR2 SNEGSKA (reference sequence). The CDR3 consists of 15 residues. Trimming removed 0 bases at V and 8 bases at J, with 17 bases between. The CDR3 region has the DNA TGCAGTGCTAGAGATGAAATGGGGGGAGGCGATGAGCAGTTCTTC. Protein product: CSARDEMGGGDEQFF.

This clonotype was seen many times. The genes are TRBV28 and TRBJ2-3; D unresolved. The CDR3 loop spans 15 amino acids. Germline V gene data show CDR1 as MDHEN and CDR2 as SYDVKM. V was shortened by 2 bases and J by 3 bases, with 12 bases between the two germline ends. CDR3 coding DNA: TGTGCCAGCAGTTTAAGGCATGAGCAGACAGATACGCAGTATTTT. It encodes CASSLRHEQTDTQYF.

V usage is TRBV20-1 and J usage is TRBJ2-7; 7 positions match TRBD1. Germline V gene lookup returns CDR1 DFQATT and CDR2 SNEGSKA (reference sequence). V was clipped by 3 bases and J by 2 bases; unmatched bases: 13. The CDR3 covers 16 residues. Here the CDR3 reads CSARDDFRGSPYEQYF. CDR3 DNA: TGCAGTGCTAGGGACGATTTCAGGGGGTCCCCCTACGAGCAGTACTTC.

The V call is TRBV19, the J call TRBJ2-7, with D possibly matching TRBD1 (6 bases). CDR3 length: 15 amino acids. Germline V gene data show CDR1 as LNHDA and CDR2 as SQIVND (reference sequence). V was pared by 9 bases and J by 1 base, with 19 bases between. The CDR3 DNA reads TGTGCCAGCCCCCATCACAGGGACCCTTCCTACGAGCAGTACTTC. Amino acids: CASPHHRDPSYEQYF.

This clonotype counts as medium-sized. The V and J genes are TRBV11-2 and TRBJ2-7; 7 bases map to TRBD2. Losses at the gene ends were 1 base for V and 3 bases for J; bases not matched to a gene: 0. The V gene's germline CDR1 is SGHAT and CDR2 FQNNGV. The CDR3 runs 13 residues. The DNA for the CDR3 is TGTGCCAGCAGCTTAGGCGGGAGCTACGAGCAGTACTTC. Amino acid sequence: CASSLGGSYEQYF.

By its share, this clonotype is medium-sized. The genes are TRBV20-1 and TRBJ2-7; D is possibly TRBD1 (5 bases). Trimming took 4 bases from V and 0 from J, leaving 10 bases between them. Germline-derived CDR1 and CDR2 are DFQATT and SNEGSKA (reference sequence). The CDR3 consists of 13 residues. CDR3 in DNA: TGCAGTGCTACCGGACATATCTCCTACGAGCAGTACTTC. Residues: CSATGHISYEQYF.

This clonotype was recorded at least ten times. J is TRBJ1-1 and V is TRBV18, with unresolved D. This CDR3 is built from 13 residues. The V gene lost 3 bases and the J gene lost 1 base, with 6 bases spanning the gap. The germline V gene has CDR1 KGHSH and CDR2 LQKENI. This chain's CDR3 is CASSPAANTEAFF. The CDR3 DNA sequence: TGTGCCAGCTCACCCGCAGCGAACACTGAAGCTTTCTTT.

By its share, this clonotype is medium-sized. This sequence joins TRBV6-5 and TRBJ2-1; tentative D call: TRBD2 (6 bases). Germline lookup yields CDR1 MNHEY and CDR2 SVGAGI. The CDR3 extends over 14 amino acids. V was pared by 8 bases and J by 10 bases, with 21 bases between. The CDR3 loop reads CASGAGTGIYEQFF. Written as DNA, the CDR3 is TGTGCCAGCGGGGCCGGGACTGGCATCTACGAGCAGTTCTTC.

In its sample, this clonotype was seen many times. The V gene is TRBV6-2 or TRBV6-3, the J gene TRBJ2-7; D is ambiguous. This CDR3 has 13 amino acids. The germline V gene encodes CDR1 MNHEY and CDR2 SVGEGT. Trimming pared 3 bases from V and 3 bases from J, leaving 9 bases between. CDR3 DNA: TGTGCCAGCAGTTATCCAGCGCTCTACGAGCAGTACTTC. This codes for CASSYPALYEQYF.

This clonotype came up many times. The chain combines TRBV9 with TRBJ1-5, with 8 bases identical to TRBD1. The V and J ends lost 3 bases and 3 bases, in that order; junction bases with no gene match: 5. The CDR3 contains 15 residues. Germline V gene lookup returns CDR1 SGDLS and CDR2 YYNGEE. The CDR3 coding sequence is TGTGCCAGCAGCGCGACAGGGGATAACAATCAGCCCCAGCATTTT. Encoded protein: CASSATGDNNQPQHF. Full variable domain (outside the CDR3, taken from reference TRBV9 and TRBJ1-5): DSGVTQTPKHLITATGQRVTLRCSPRSGDLSVYWYQQSLDQGLQFLIQYYNGEERAKGNILERFSAQQFPDLHSELNLSSLELGDSALYFCASSATGDNNQPQHFGDGTRLSIL.

The rearrangement links TRBV6-5 to TRBJ2-7; D ambiguous. There are 13 residues in the CDR3. Germline V lookup: CDR1 MNHEY, CDR2 SVGAGI. V was trimmed by 4 bases and J by 3 bases, leaving 10 bases between them. The chain's CDR3 is CASSSNPGYEQYF. The CDR3 DNA follows: TGTGCCAGCAGTTCAAACCCAGGCTACGAGCAGTACTTC.

In this sample, this clonotype is medium-sized. The chain joins TRBV6-1 to TRBJ1-2; TRBD1 matches 10 bases. The V gene's germline CDR1 is MNHNS and CDR2 SASEGT. The junction had 8 bases not matched to a gene; V was cut back by 5 bases and J by 14 bases. The CDR3 loop spans 12 amino acids. The CDR3 DNA follows: TGTGCCAGCAGTTCGGGACAGGGGTCGAGGACCTTC. Translated, it gives CASSSGQGSRTF.

By share, this clonotype counts as medium-sized. The rearrangement joins TRBV5-4 to TRBJ1-2, with D perhaps TRBD1 (5 bases). The CDR3 length is 14 residues. Between the trimmed V and J ends, which lost 4 bases and 5 bases, there was a span of 15 bases. Germline CDR1 is SGHNT and CDR2 is YYREEE (reference sequence). This chain's CDR3 is CASSLKEGPYGYTF. CDR3 DNA sequence: TGTGCCAGCAGCCTGAAAGAGGGGCCATATGGCTACACCTTC.

This clonotype was detected a few times. This chain connects TRBV5-8 to TRBJ1-2; D gene unclear. This CDR3 spans 13 amino acids. The germline V and J ends were trimmed by 7 bases and 3 bases, with 13 bases remaining between them. Germline CDR1 is SGHTS and CDR2 is YDEGEE. CDR3 in DNA: TGTGCCAGCCGCCGAACCACCCACTATGGCTACACCTTC. It specifies CASRRTTHYGYTF.

This clonotype counts as medium-sized. V gene TRBV5-1 combines with J gene TRBJ2-7; tentative D call: TRBD1 (6 bases). This CDR3 region has 14 residues. With 3 bases removed from V and 0 bases from J, the gap between germline ends came to 10 bases. Germline lookup yields CDR1 SGHRS and CDR2 YFSETQ. CDR3: CASSWDTSSYEQYF. CDR3 bases: TGCGCCAGCAGCTGGGACACGAGCTCCTACGAGCAGTACTTC. The complete variable domain, with remaining parts taken from reference TRBV5-1 and TRBJ2-7, reads KAGVTQTPRYLIKTRGQQVTLSCSPISGHRSVSWYQQTPGQGLQFLFEYFSETQRNKGNFPGRFSGRQFSNSRSEMNVSTLELGDSALYLCASSWDTSSYEQYFGPGTRLTVT.

The table lists this clonotype with many counts. The CDR3 loop is CSARRSGGGDEQFF. In DNA form, the CDR3 reads TGCAGCGCTCGTCGGTCAGGGGGCGGCGATGAGCAGTTCTTC. This chain links TRBV29-1 with TRBJ2-1, with 8 bases fitting TRBD1. With 7 bases clipped from V and 8 bases from J, the junction kept 13 bases outside the gene matches. This CDR3 has 14 amino acids. CDR1 and CDR2 from the germline V gene are SQVTM and ANQGSEA.

This chain uses TRBV11-2 with TRBJ2-3; 8 nucleotides match TRBD1. The ends lost 1 base at V and 2 bases at J; junction bases unmatched: 8. CDR1 and CDR2 from the germline V gene are SGHAT and FQNNGV. This CDR3 comprises 17 residues. The CDR3 coding sequence is TGTGCCAGCAGCTTAGGGGGTGGCAGGGGGCTCACAGATACGCAGTATTTT. This encodes CASSLGGGRGLTDTQYF.

The table lists this clonotype with a few counts. This may arise from a read error, as a much more abundant clone is one base away. The chain recombines TRBV3-1 with TRBJ2-3; D unresolved. CDR1 is LGHDT and CDR2 is YNNKEL in the germline V gene (reference sequence). V gave up 1 base and J gave up 4 bases, with 0 bases separating them. This CDR3 spans 11 amino acids. CDR3 sequence reads: CASSQADTQYF. CDR3 bases: TGTGCCAGCAGCCAAGCAGATACGCAGTATTTT.

This clonotype is labeled medium-sized (0.01 to 0.1%). The gene calls are TRBV29-1 and TRBJ1-1; D is unresolved. V lost 4 bases, J lost 1 base, and 10 bases lay in between. The CDR3 is 13 residues long. Germline assignment: CDR1 SQVTM and CDR2 ANQGSEA. As DNA, the CDR3 is TGCAGCGTTGCAGACGGTTCGAACACTGAAGCTTTCTTT. Translation gives CSVADGSNTEAFF.

This clonotype was detected only a few times. The rearrangement links TRBV9 to TRBJ2-1, with 7 positions matching TRBD2. Germline V gene data show CDR1 as SGDLS and CDR2 as YYNGEE. With V trimmed by 0 bases and J by 7 bases, 7 bases remained unmatched. The CDR3 is made up of 15 amino acids. The CDR3 DNA sequence: TGTGCCAGCAGCGTAGAAGCGGGACCCTGGAATGAGCAGTTCTTC. As protein: CASSVEAGPWNEQFF.

This clonotype qualifies as medium-sized. V usage is TRBV6-1 and J usage is TRBJ1-5; D remains unclear. Germline assignment: CDR1 MNHNS and CDR2 SASEGT. The germline V and J ends were trimmed by 8 bases and 6 bases, with 20 bases remaining between them. The CDR3 covers 15 residues. CDR3 nucleotide sequence: TGTGCCAGCCAGAGGTTTGGGGTTACTTCTCAGCCCCAGCATTTT. As protein: CASQRFGVTSQPQHF.

By proportion, this clonotype is medium-sized. As DNA, the CDR3 is TGTGCCAGCTCACCGAACAACTATAATTCACCCCTCCACTTT. It codes for CASSPNNYNSPLHF. The rearrangement joins TRBV18 to TRBJ1-6; no reliable D call. Germline V gives CDR1 KGHSH, CDR2 LQKENI. CDR3 length equals 14 residues. V was shortened by 3 bases and J by 3 bases, with 6 bases between the two germline ends.